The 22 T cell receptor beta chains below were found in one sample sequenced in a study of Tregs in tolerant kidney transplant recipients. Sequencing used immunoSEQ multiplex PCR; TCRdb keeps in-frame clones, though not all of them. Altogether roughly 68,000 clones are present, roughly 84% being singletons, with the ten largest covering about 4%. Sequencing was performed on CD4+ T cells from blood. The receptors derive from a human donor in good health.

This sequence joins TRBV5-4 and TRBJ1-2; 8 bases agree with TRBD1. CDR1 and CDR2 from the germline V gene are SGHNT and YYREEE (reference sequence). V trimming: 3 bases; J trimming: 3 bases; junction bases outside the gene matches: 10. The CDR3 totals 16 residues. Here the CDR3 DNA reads TGTGCCAGCAGCTCAGTAACTGACAGGGGTCACTATGGCTACACCTTC. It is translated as CASSSVTDRGHYGYTF.

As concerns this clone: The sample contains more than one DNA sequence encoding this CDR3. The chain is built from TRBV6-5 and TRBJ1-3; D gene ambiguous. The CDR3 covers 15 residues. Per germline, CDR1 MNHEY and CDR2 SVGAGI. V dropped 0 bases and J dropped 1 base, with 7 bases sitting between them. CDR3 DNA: TGTGCCAGCAGTTACTCGACGGTTTCTGGAAACACCATATATTTT. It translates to CASSYSTVSGNTIYF.

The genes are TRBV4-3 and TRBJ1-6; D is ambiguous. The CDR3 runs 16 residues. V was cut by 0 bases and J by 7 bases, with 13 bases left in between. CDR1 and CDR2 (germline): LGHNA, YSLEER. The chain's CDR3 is CASSQEYPPKNSPLHF. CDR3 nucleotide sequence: TGCGCCAGCAGCCAAGAATATCCTCCTAAAAATTCACCCCTCCACTTT.

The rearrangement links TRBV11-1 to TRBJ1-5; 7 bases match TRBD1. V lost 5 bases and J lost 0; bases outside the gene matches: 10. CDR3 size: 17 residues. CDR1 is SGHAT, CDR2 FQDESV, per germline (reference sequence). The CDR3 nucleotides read TGTGCCAGCAGCGTCCAACAGGGGCCGTATAGCAATCAGCCCCAGCATTTT. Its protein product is CASSVQQGPYSNQPQHF.

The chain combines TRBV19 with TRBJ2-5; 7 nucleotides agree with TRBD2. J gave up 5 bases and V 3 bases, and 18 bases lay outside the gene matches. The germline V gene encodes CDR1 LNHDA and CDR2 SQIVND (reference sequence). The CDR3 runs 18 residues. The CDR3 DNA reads TGTGCCAGTAGTATCGGGGTCAGCGGGGCACCATCGTTGGAGACCCAGTACTTC. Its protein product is CASSIGVSGAPSLETQYF.

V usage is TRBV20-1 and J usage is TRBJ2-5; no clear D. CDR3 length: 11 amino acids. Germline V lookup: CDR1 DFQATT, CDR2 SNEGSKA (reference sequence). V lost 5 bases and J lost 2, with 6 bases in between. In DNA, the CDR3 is TGCAGTGCTGCTCCTCAAGAGACCCAGTACTTC. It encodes CSAAPQETQYF.

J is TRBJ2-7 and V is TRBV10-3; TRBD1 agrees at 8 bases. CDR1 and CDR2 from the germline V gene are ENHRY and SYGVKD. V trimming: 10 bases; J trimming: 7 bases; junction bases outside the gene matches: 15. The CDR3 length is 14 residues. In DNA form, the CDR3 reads TGTGCCAGCAGCCCCATGGACAGGGTCCGGGAGCAGTACTTC. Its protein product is CASSPMDRVREQYF.

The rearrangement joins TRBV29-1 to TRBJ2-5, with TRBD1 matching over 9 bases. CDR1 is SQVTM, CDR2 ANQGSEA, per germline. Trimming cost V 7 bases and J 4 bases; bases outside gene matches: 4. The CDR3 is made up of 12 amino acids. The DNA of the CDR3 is TGCAGCGCTTCACAGGGGGCAGAGACCCAGTACTTC. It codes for CSASQGAETQYF. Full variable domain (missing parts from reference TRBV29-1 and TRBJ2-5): SAVISQKPSRDICQRGTSLTIQCQVDSQVTMMFWYRQQPGQSLTLIATANQGSEATYESGFVIDKFPISRPNLTFSTLTVSNMSPEDSSIYLCSASQGAETQYFGPGTRLLVL.

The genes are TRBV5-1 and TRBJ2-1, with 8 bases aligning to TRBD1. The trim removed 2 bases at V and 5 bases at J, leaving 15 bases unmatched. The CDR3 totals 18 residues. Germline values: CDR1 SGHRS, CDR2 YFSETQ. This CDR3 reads CASSFNPTGDRGHNEQFF. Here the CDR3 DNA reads TGCGCCAGCAGCTTCAACCCAACAGGTGACAGGGGCCACAATGAGCAGTTCTTC.

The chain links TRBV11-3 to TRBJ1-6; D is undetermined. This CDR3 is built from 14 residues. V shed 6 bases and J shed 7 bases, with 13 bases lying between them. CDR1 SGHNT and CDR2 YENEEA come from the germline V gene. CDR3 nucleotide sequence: TGTGCCAGCAGTTTACAAGCGGGGAATTCACCCCTCCACTTT. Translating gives CASSLQAGNSPLHF.

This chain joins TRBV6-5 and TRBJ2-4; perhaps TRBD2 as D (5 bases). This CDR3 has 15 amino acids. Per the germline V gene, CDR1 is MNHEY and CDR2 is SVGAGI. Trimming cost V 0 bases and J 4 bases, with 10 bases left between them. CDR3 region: CASSYSGSRKNIQYF. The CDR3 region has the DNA TGTGCCAGCAGTTACTCGGGGAGTAGAAAAAACATTCAGTACTTC.

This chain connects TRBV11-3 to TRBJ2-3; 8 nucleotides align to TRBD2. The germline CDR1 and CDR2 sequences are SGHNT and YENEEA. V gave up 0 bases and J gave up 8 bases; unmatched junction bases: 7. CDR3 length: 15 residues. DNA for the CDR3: TGTGCCAGCAGCTTAGATAGCGGGATGGCGGCTACGCAGTATTTT. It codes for CASSLDSGMAATQYF.

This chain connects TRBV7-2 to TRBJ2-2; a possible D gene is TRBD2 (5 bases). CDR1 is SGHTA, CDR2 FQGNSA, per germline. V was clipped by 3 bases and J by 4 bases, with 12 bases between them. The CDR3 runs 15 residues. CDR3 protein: CASSFLGGLTGELFF. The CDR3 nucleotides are TGTGCCAGCAGCTTTCTAGGTGGACTCACCGGGGAGCTGTTTTTT.

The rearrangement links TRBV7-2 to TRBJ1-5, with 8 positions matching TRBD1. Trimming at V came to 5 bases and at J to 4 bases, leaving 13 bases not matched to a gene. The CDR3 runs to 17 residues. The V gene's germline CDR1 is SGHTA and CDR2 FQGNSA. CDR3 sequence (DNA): TGTGCCAGCAGCCAGGGAGGCGGCCGGGACAGGAATCAGCCCCAGCATTTT. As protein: CASSQGGGRDRNQPQHF.

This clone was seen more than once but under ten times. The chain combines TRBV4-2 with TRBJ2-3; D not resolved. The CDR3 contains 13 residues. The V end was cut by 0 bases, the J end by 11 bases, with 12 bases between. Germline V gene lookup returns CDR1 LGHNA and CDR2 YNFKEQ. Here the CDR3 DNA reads TGTGCCAGCAGCCAAGATACTGATTTTGGGCAGTATTTT. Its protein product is CASSQDTDFGQYF.

The CDR3 region has the DNA TGTGCCAGCAGCTCCCGGGACAGGGGGCCGGGACTAGCGGGCGAGCAGTACTTC. It specifies CASSSRDRGPGLAGEQYF. The gene calls are TRBV13 and TRBJ2-7; TRBD1 or TRBD2 may be the D gene (12 bases each). Germline V gene sequence: CDR1 PRHDT, CDR2 FYEKMQ (reference sequence). This CDR3 region has 18 residues. V dropped 4 bases and J dropped 6 bases, with 28 bases sitting between them.

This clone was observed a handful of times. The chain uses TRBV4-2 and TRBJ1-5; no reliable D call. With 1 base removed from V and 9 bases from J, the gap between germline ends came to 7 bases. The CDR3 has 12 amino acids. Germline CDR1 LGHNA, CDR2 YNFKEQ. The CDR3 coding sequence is TGTGCCAGCAGCCAAGGAGATAGGCCCCAGCATTTT. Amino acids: CASSQGDRPQHF.

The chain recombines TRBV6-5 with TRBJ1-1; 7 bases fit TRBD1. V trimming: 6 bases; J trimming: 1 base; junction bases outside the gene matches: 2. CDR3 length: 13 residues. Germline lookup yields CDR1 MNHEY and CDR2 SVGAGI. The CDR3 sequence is CASRRGRNTEAFF. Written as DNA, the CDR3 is TGTGCCAGCAGGAGGGGGCGGAACACTGAAGCTTTCTTT.

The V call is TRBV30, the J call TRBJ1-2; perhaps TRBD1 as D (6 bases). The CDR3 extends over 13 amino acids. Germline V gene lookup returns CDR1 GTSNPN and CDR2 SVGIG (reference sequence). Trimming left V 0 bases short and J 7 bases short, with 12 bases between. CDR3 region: CAWSVEGGAGYTF. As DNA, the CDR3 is TGTGCCTGGAGTGTGGAGGGGGGAGCTGGCTACACCTTC.

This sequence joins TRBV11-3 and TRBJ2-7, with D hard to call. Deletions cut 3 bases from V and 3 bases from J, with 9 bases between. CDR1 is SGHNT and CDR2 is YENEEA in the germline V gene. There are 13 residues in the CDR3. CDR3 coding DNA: TGTGCCAGCAGCTTCCCCTACGGCTACGAGCAGTACTTC. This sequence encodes CASSFPYGYEQYF. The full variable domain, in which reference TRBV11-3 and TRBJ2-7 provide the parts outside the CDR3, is EAGVVQSPRYKIIEKKQPVAFWCNPISGHNTLYWYLQNLGQGPELLIRYENEEAVDDSQLPKDRFSAERLKGVDSTLKIQPAELGDSAVYLCASSFPYGYEQYFGPGTRLTVT.

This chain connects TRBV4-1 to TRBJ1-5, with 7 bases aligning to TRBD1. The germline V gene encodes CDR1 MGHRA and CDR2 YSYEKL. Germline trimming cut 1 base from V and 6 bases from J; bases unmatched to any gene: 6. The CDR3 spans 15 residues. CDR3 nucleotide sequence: TGCGCCAGCAGCCAAGGTGGTAGGGGGCTTCAGCCCCAGCATTTT. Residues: CASSQGGRGLQPQHF.

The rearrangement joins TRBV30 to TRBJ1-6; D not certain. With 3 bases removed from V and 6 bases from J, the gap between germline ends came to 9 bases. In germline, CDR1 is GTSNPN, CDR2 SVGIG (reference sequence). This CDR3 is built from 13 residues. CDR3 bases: TGTGCCTGGAGAGGTCAGACTAATTCACCCCTCCACTTT. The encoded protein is CAWRGQTNSPLHF.